This TCR beta chain appears in the sequencing data of a study of blood T cell repertoires in COVID-19. This clone appeared a few times. With V trimmed by 5 bases and J by 0 bases, 1 base remained unmatched. There are 13 residues in the CDR3. In germline, CDR1 is GTSNPN, CDR2 SVGIG (reference sequence). Method: immunoSEQ multiplex PCR; TCRdb's copy keeps in-frame clones and lacks some. The sample shows 150,000 to 190,000 clones, about four fifths of them seen only once. The rearrangement joins TRBV30 to TRBJ1-3, with TRBD1 matching over 7 bases. The TCR originated in a man in his sixties with acute or convalescent COVID-19. Source material: peripheral blood. CDR3 in DNA: TGTGCCTGGGACAGGGTCTCTGGAAACACCATATATTTT. Translating gives CAWDRVSGNTIYF.